This T cell receptor (beta chain) was observed in a study of preoperative IRX-2 immunotherapy in early breast cancer. CDR3 length equals 15 residues. Per the germline V gene, CDR1 is SGHNT and CDR2 is YENEEA. V gave up 5 bases and J gave up 1 base, with 14 bases separating them. This clone was counted a single time. The data were produced by immunoSEQ multiplex PCR, yet TCRdb's version contains in-frame clones alone and is incomplete. Of around 24,000 clones listed, about 68% are singletons. The treatment: preoperative locoregional IRX-2 cytokine immunotherapy. Samples came from a phase Ib trial of preoperative locoregional IRX-2 cytokine immunotherapy.

The input for sequencing was lymph node tissue, taken after IRX-2 immunotherapy. The origin of this receptor is a human donor with breast cancer. The J gene is TRBJ2-5, the V gene TRBV11-3; possibly TRBD2 for D (6 bases). This CDR3 is CASSRTRDSQETQYF. In DNA form, the CDR3 reads TGTGCCAGCAGCCGGACACGGGACTCCCAAGAGACCCAGTACTTC. Full variable domain (rest looked up from reference TRBV11-3 and TRBJ2-5): EAGVVQSPRYKIIEKKQPVAFWCNPISGHNTLYWYLQNLGQGPELLIRYENEEAVDDSQLPKDRFSAERLKGVDSTLKIQPAELGDSAVYLCASSRTRDSQETQYFGPGTRLLVL.